Listed here is a single T cell receptor beta chain. The antigen is unknown. Germline loops: CDR1 LNHDA, CDR2 SQIVND (reference sequence). The CDR3 extends over 15 amino acids. Trimming left V 5 bases short and J 1 base short, with 14 bases between. This sample is part of a study of cytomegalovirus exposure and HLA in healthy donors. Study results and caveats: Most TCR sequences were seen very rarely across donors, but some public TCRs occurred in many. Reported results showed that the classifier diagnosed cytomegalovirus status with high specificity and sensitivity. Specificity of three CMV-associated chains for CMV antigens was verified in vitro. There were over 150 TCR beta chains listed as cytomegalovirus-associated.

Profiling relied on immunoSEQ multiplex PCR, and the TCRdb table lists in-frame clones only, not all of them. The profile shows around 150,000 clones, about 89% of them singletons. The chain joins TRBV19 to TRBJ2-5; D may be TRBD1 (6 bases). The origin of this receptor is a woman younger than 35 in good health and CMV-seropositive. Sequenced material: PBMCs. Here the CDR3 reads CASSPRGTSQETQYF. DNA for the CDR3: TGTGCCAGTAGTCCTAGAGGGACATCCCAAGAGACCCAGTACTTC.